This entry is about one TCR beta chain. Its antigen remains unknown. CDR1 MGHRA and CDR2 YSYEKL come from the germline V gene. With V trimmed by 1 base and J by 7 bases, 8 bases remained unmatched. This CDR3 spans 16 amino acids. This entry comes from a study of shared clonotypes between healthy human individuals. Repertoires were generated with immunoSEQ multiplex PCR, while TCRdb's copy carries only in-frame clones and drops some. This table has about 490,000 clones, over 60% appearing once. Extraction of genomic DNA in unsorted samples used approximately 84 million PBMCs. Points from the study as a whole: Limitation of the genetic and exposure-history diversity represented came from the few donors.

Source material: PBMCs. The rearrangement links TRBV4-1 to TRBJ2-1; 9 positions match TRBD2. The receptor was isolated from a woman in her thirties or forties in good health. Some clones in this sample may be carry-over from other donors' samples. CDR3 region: CASSQVGTSTWNEQFF. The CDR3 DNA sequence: TGCGCCAGCAGCCAAGTAGGGACTAGCACTTGGAATGAGCAGTTCTTC.